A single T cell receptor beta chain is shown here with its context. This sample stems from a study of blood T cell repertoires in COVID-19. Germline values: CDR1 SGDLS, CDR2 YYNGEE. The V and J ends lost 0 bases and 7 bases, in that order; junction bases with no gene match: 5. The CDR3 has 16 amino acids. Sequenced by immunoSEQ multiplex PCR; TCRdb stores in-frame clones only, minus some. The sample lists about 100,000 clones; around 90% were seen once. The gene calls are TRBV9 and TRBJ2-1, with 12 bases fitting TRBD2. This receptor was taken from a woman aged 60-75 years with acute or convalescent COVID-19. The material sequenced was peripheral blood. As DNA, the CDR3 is TGTGCCAGCAGCGTAGGTCCTAGCGGGAGGGAGAATGAGCAGTTCTTC. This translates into CASSVGPSGRENEQFF.